The rows below give T cell receptor beta chains drawn from one sample of a study of PD-1 blockade in mismatch repair-deficient tumors. Clones were sequenced by immunoSEQ multiplex PCR, and TCRdb holds only the in-frame ones, with some missing. Found here are some 120,000 clones, roughly 86% of them singletons; the top ten hold about 11%. The sample here was peripheral blood, taken just under 74 weeks after starting pembrolizumab. The receptors were gathered from an adult with mismatch repair-deficient cancer. CDR3s include the opening cysteine and the closing phenylalanine or tryptophan. A D gene is named only where the DNA matches it firmly. The listing skips clone size in some rows; elsewhere it reads once, few, many or a size class.

clone size: -
V gene: TRBV7-6
J gene: TRBJ2-7
D gene: -
CDR3 protein: CASSLERGSTYEQYF
CDR3 DNA: TGTGCCAGCAGCTTAGAGCGTGGCAGTACCTACGAGCAGTACTTC

clone size: -
V gene: TRBV12-5
J gene: TRBJ1-1
D gene: -
CDR3 protein: CASGLQMNTEAFF
CDR3 DNA: TGTGCTAGTGGTTTGCAGATGAACACTGAAGCTTTCTTT

clone size: -
V gene: TRBV9
J gene: TRBJ1-1
D gene: -
CDR3 protein: CASSVSAGTEAFF
CDR3 DNA: TGTGCCAGCAGCGTATCGGCAGGGACTGAAGCTTTCTTT

clone size: -
V gene: TRBV4-3
J gene: TRBJ2-2
D gene: -
CDR3 protein: CASSQSLWVTGELFF
CDR3 DNA: TGCGCCAGCAGCCAGAGCCTCTGGGTCACCGGGGAGCTGTTTTTT

clone size: -
V gene: TRBV6-5
J gene: TRBJ2-1
D gene: TRBD2
CDR3 protein: CASSRRIAGYNEQFF
CDR3 DNA: TGTGCCAGCAGTCGCCGGATAGCGGGATACAATGAGCAGTTCTTC

clone size: -
V gene: TRBV29-1
J gene: TRBJ2-3
D gene: TRBD2
CDR3 protein: CSVESSGGTDTQYF
CDR3 DNA: TGCAGCGTTGAATCTAGCGGGGGCACAGATACGCAGTATTTT

clone size: -
V gene: TRBV11-2
J gene: TRBJ1-1
D gene: -
CDR3 protein: CASSLYSVMNTEAFF
CDR3 DNA: TGTGCCAGCAGCCTATATTCGGTGATGAACACTGAAGCTTTCTTT

clone size: -
V gene: TRBV4-1
J gene: TRBJ1-2
D gene: -
CDR3 protein: CASSQERGLGKGYGYTF
CDR3 DNA: TGCGCCAGCAGCCAAGAGAGGGGACTGGGGAAGGGGTATGGCTACACCTTC

clone size: -
V gene: TRBV5-1
J gene: TRBJ2-1
D gene: -
CDR3 protein: CASSNTSSVSYNEQFF
CDR3 DNA: TGCGCCAGCAGCAACACTTCTAGCGTCTCCTACAATGAGCAGTTCTTC

clone size: few
V gene: TRBV6-1
J gene: TRBJ2-7
D gene: -
CDR3 protein: CASSVGYEQYF
CDR3 DNA: TGTGCCAGCAGTGTTGGTTACGAGCAGTACTTC

clone size: -
V gene: TRBV19
J gene: TRBJ2-5
D gene: TRBD1
CDR3 protein: CASSNTGGETQYF
CDR3 DNA: TGTGCCAGTAGCAATACAGGGGGTGAGACCCAGTACTTC

clone size: -
V gene: TRBV20-1
J gene: TRBJ2-7
D gene: -
CDR3 protein: CSAALDYEQYF
CDR3 DNA: TGCAGTGCTGCACTAGACTACGAGCAGTACTTC

clone size: -
V gene: TRBV7-9
J gene: TRBJ2-7
D gene: TRBD1
CDR3 protein: CASSLMGTGDSEQYF
CDR3 DNA: TGTGCCAGCAGCTTAATGGGGACAGGGGATTCCGAGCAGTACTTC

clone size: -
V gene: TRBV11-3
J gene: TRBJ1-1
D gene: -
CDR3 protein: CASRPRGVDEAFF
CDR3 DNA: TGTGCCAGCAGACCCAGGGGCGTCGATGAAGCTTTCTTT

clone size: -
V gene: TRBV27
J gene: TRBJ2-7
D gene: TRBD1
CDR3 protein: CASSFLGQAYEQYF
CDR3 DNA: TGTGCCAGCAGTTTCCTAGGACAGGCCTACGAGCAGTACTTC

clone size: -
V gene: TRBV18
J gene: TRBJ2-1
D gene: TRBD1
CDR3 protein: CASSPRGQERNEQFF
CDR3 DNA: TGTGCCAGCTCACCCCGAGGACAGGAACGCAATGAGCAGTTCTTC

clone size: -
V gene: TRBV5-1
J gene: TRBJ2-7
D gene: -
CDR3 protein: CASSLGQGLGEQYF
CDR3 DNA: TGCGCCAGCAGCTTGGGGCAGGGTTTGGGCGAGCAGTACTTC

clone size: -
V gene: TRBV12-5
J gene: TRBJ2-7
D gene: -
CDR3 protein: CASGFAYEQYF
CDR3 DNA: TGTGCTAGTGGTTTTGCTTACGAGCAGTACTTC

clone size: -
V gene: TRBV7-9
J gene: TRBJ2-3
D gene: -
CDR3 protein: CASSLTGTIMYF
CDR3 DNA: TGTGCCAGCAGCTTGACCGGGACAATAATGTATTTT

clone size: -
V gene: TRBV6-1
J gene: TRBJ1-2
D gene: -
CDR3 protein: CASSPKAYGYTF
CDR3 DNA: TGTGCCAGCAGCCCGAAGGCCTATGGCTACACCTTC

clone size: -
V gene: TRBV7-9
J gene: TRBJ2-3
D gene: TRBD2
CDR3 protein: CASSLALAGGPFSDTQYF
CDR3 DNA: TGTGCCAGCAGCTTAGCGTTAGCGGGAGGGCCATTCTCAGATACGCAGTATTTT

clone size: -
V gene: TRBV7-9
J gene: TRBJ2-5
D gene: TRBD1
CDR3 protein: CASSFGQGEEYF
CDR3 DNA: TGTGCCAGCAGTTTTGGACAGGGGGAAGAGTACTTC

clone size: -
V gene: TRBV6-1
J gene: TRBJ2-7
D gene: TRBD1
CDR3 protein: CASSSDRAYEQYF
CDR3 DNA: TGTGCCAGCAGTTCCGACAGGGCCTACGAGCAGTACTTC

clone size: -
V gene: TRBV13
J gene: TRBJ1-3
D gene: TRBD1
CDR3 protein: CASSVRQGAGNTIYF
CDR3 DNA: TGTGCCAGCAGCGTCCGACAGGGTGCTGGAAACACCATATATTTT

clone size: -
V gene: TRBV10-3
J gene: TRBJ1-3
D gene: -
CDR3 protein: CAISESKGSGNTIYF
CDR3 DNA: TGTGCCATCAGTGAGTCGAAAGGGTCCGGAAACACCATATATTTT

clone size: once
V gene: TRBV29-1
J gene: TRBJ2-7
D gene: -
CDR3 protein: CSVRSGSDEQYF
CDR3 DNA: TGCAGCGTTCGATCGGGGAGCGACGAGCAGTACTTC

clone size: -
V gene: TRBV27
J gene: TRBJ2-2
D gene: TRBD2
CDR3 protein: CASSLEPPGSGRFGGELFF
CDR3 DNA: TGTGCCAGCAGTCTCGAACCTCCGGGGAGCGGGAGGTTCGGCGGGGAGCTGTTTTTT

clone size: -
V gene: TRBV5-1
J gene: TRBJ2-3
D gene: TRBD1
CDR3 protein: CASSLRGTVYTSTDTQYF
CDR3 DNA: TGCGCCAGCAGCTTAAGAGGGACAGTGTACACTAGCACAGATACGCAGTATTTT

clone size: -
V gene: TRBV2
J gene: TRBJ2-3
D gene: -
CDR3 protein: CASIEGPGWSTDTQYF
CDR3 DNA: TGTGCCAGCATCGAGGGGCCGGGATGGAGCACAGATACGCAGTATTTT

clone size: once
V gene: TRBV4-3
J gene: TRBJ2-7
D gene: -
CDR3 protein: CASSGGWGGEQYF
CDR3 DNA: TGCGCCAGCAGCGGAGGTTGGGGCGGCGAGCAGTACTTC

clone size: once
V gene: TRBV7-8
J gene: TRBJ2-3
D gene: TRBD2
CDR3 protein: CASSLLVLAGSDTDTQYF
CDR3 DNA: TGTGCCAGCAGCTTACTGGTCTTAGCGGGATCGGACACAGATACGCAGTATTTT

clone size: once
V gene: TRBV19
J gene: TRBJ1-4
D gene: TRBD1
CDR3 protein: CASSSLTGGFEKLFF
CDR3 DNA: TGTGCCAGTAGTAGTTTGACAGGGGGCTTTGAAAAACTGTTTTTT

clone size: few
V gene: TRBV14
J gene: TRBJ2-7
D gene: -
CDR3 protein: CASSQHGSSYEQYF
CDR3 DNA: TGTGCCAGCAGCCAACACGGCAGCTCCTACGAGCAGTACTTC

clone size: -
V gene: TRBV4-1
J gene: TRBJ1-5
D gene: TRBD1
CDR3 protein: CASSHTGGESGNQPQHF
CDR3 DNA: TGCGCCAGCAGCCACACAGGGGGCGAATCAGGCAATCAGCCCCAGCATTTT

clone size: -
V gene: TRBV6-1
J gene: TRBJ2-5
D gene: TRBD1
CDR3 protein: CASSEIGTGQTQYF
CDR3 DNA: TGTGCCAGCAGTGAAATTGGGACAGGTCAGACCCAGTACTTC